These 16 T cell receptor beta chains were all obtained from the same sample, sequenced in a study of cytomegalovirus exposure and HLA in healthy donors. The study ran its PCR with 60 Vbeta and 13 Jbeta primers. Method: immunoSEQ multiplex PCR; TCRdb's copy keeps in-frame clones and lacks some. The sample consists of 200,000 or so clones, about four fifths of them appearing once. The sequenced material came from PBMCs. Receptor source: a boy between 10 and 17 years old in good health and CMV-seronegative.

This sequence joins TRBV7-3 and TRBJ2-1, with 8 bases aligning to TRBD2. Germline V gene data show CDR1 as SGHTA and CDR2 as FQGTGA. Unmatched junction bases numbered 7, after V lost 5 bases and J lost 4 bases. The CDR3 is 15 residues long. DNA of the CDR3: TGTGCCAGCAGCCCGGGACTAGAATATTACAATGAGCAGTTCTTC. Residues: CASSPGLEYYNEQFF.

The rearrangement uses TRBV5-4 and TRBJ2-2; D perhaps matches TRBD2 (6 bases). V lost 4 bases and J lost 6, with 10 bases in between. CDR1 SGHNT and CDR2 YYREEE come from the germline V gene (reference sequence). The CDR3 has 13 residues. The chain's CDR3 is CASSRGTPGELFF. DNA for the CDR3: TGTGCCAGCAGCCGAGGGACTCCCGGGGAGCTGTTTTTT.

The chain joins TRBV4-2 to TRBJ1-2, with D maybe TRBD1 (6 bases). CDR3 length equals 14 residues. CDR1 is LGHNA, CDR2 YNFKEQ, per germline. Trimming cost V 5 bases and J 6 bases, with 16 bases left between them. The CDR3 DNA follows: TGTGCCAGCAGCTACCGTACAGGGTCCGATGGCTACACCTTC. Translating it yields CASSYRTGSDGYTF.

The sample holds a few counts of this clone. The V and J genes are TRBV6-5 and TRBJ1-4, with D uncertain. This CDR3 is 13 amino acids long. The V and J ends lost 2 bases and 5 bases respectively, with 6 bases between them. Germline CDR1 reads MNHEY; CDR2 reads SVGAGI. CDR3 protein: CASSYGRNEKLFF. DNA for the CDR3: TGTGCCAGCAGTTACGGCAGAAATGAAAAACTGTTTTTT.

The rearrangement uses TRBV27 and TRBJ1-1, with a tentative D call TRBD1 (5 bases). Trimming cost V 6 bases and J 0 bases, with 14 bases left between them. The germline V gene encodes CDR1 MNHEY and CDR2 SMNVEV (reference sequence). The CDR3 has 15 amino acids. CDR3 protein: CASRVRGRLNTEAFF. Here the CDR3 DNA reads TGTGCCAGCAGGGTTAGGGGCCGGTTGAACACTGAAGCTTTCTTT.

The V and J genes are TRBV11-1 and TRBJ2-7; the D is unclear. The germline CDR1 and CDR2 sequences are SGHAT and FQDESV (reference sequence). The CDR3 sequence is 14 residues long. V dropped 0 bases and J dropped 4 bases, with 10 bases sitting between them. The CDR3 sequence: CASSLAHGFYEQYF. The CDR3 coding sequence is TGTGCCAGCAGCTTAGCGCACGGGTTTTACGAGCAGTACTTC.

The chain carries TRBV7-9 and TRBJ2-7, with D perhaps matching TRBD1 (5 bases). The V and J ends lost 2 bases and 3 bases respectively, with 14 bases between them. CDR3 length: 15 amino acids. Germline V CDR1 and CDR2: SEHNR, FQNEAQ (reference sequence). CDR3 nucleotides: TGTGCCAGCAGCTTAACTGGGGCTGGGGACTACGAGCAGTACTTC. Translation gives CASSLTGAGDYEQYF.

This chain uses TRBV5-1 with TRBJ2-5; D not certain. The CDR3 has 13 amino acids. From germline, CDR1 is SGHRS and CDR2 YFSETQ. V shed 2 bases and J shed 1 base, with 6 bases lying between them. The CDR3 loop reads CASSLYGQETQYF. The CDR3, as DNA: TGCGCCAGCAGCTTATACGGCCAAGAGACCCAGTACTTC.

The V gene is TRBV19, the J gene TRBJ1-2; D remains ambiguous. This CDR3 spans 14 amino acids. Germline V gene lookup returns CDR1 LNHDA and CDR2 SQIVND (reference sequence). V gave up 5 bases and J gave up 3 bases, with 13 bases separating them. The CDR3 nucleotides read TGTGCCAGTAGTCCGGGTTACGAATACTATGGCTACACCTTC. Protein sequence: CASSPGYEYYGYTF.

The chain combines TRBV2 with TRBJ2-1; 10 positions agree with TRBD2. V was pared by 2 bases and J by 0 bases, with 10 bases of the junction left unmatched. The CDR3 runs 19 residues. From germline, CDR1 is SNHLY and CDR2 FYNNEI. CDR3 in DNA: TGTGCCAGCAGTGAACGGGTAGCGGGAGGCCCACGCTCCTACAATGAGCAGTTCTTC. This sequence encodes CASSERVAGGPRSYNEQFF.

The V call is TRBV11-2, the J call TRBJ2-1; TRBD1 might be the D (5 bases). Trimming cost V 4 bases and J 4 bases, with 20 bases left between them. This CDR3 is 17 amino acids long. CDR1 SGHAT and CDR2 FQNNGV come from the germline V gene. CDR3 nucleotide sequence: TGTGCCAGCAGCTCCTCATCATGGGGCGTGGAGTACAATGAGCAGTTCTTC. Protein: CASSSSSWGVEYNEQFF.

V is TRBV9 and J is TRBJ1-3; no clear D gene. The CDR3 loop spans 15 amino acids. V lost 0 bases to trimming and J lost 0 bases, with 7 bases between them. CDR1 SGDLS and CDR2 YYNGEE come from the germline V gene. The chain's CDR3 is CASSVGIGSGNTIYF. CDR3 coding DNA: TGTGCCAGCAGCGTAGGAATCGGCTCTGGAAACACCATATATTTT.

This chain joins TRBV7-8 and TRBJ1-1, with D maybe TRBD1 (6 bases). V was trimmed by 3 bases and J by 7 bases, leaving 21 bases between them. The V gene's germline CDR1 is SGHVS and CDR2 FQNEAQ. The CDR3 extends over 16 amino acids. CDR3 in amino acids: CASSFLLRGRVGEAFF. The CDR3 DNA reads TGTGCCAGCAGCTTCCTCCTGCGGGGGCGGGTAGGTGAAGCTTTCTTT. Together with reference TRBV7-8 and TRBJ1-1, the CDR3 gives the full variable domain: GAGVSQSPRYKVAKRGQDVALRCDPISGHVSLFWYQQALGQGPEFLTYFQNEAQLDKSGLPSDRFFAERPEGSVSTLKIQRTQQEDSAVYLCASSFLLRGRVGEAFFGQGTRLTVV.

The chain couples TRBV10-3 to TRBJ1-2; TRBD1 might be the D (6 bases). The germline V and J ends were trimmed by 4 bases and 6 bases, with 18 bases remaining between them. Germline V lookup: CDR1 ENHRY, CDR2 SYGVKD. The CDR3 is 15 amino acids. CDR3 sequence reads: CAISGPPTGMNGYTF. CDR3 DNA sequence: TGTGCCATCAGTGGGCCACCCACAGGGATGAATGGCTACACCTTC.

This chain links TRBV7-9 with TRBJ1-2; D is unclear. There are 15 residues in the CDR3. Germline CDR1 and CDR2: SEHNR and FQNEAQ (reference sequence). The V end was cut by 1 base, the J end by 4 bases, with 13 bases between. The CDR3 region has the DNA TGTGCCAGCAGCTTAGAACAAATAAGTCTCTATGGCTACACCTTC. This encodes CASSLEQISLYGYTF.

The gene calls are TRBV6-7 and TRBJ2-7, with TRBD1 as a possible D gene (5 bases). TRBV6-7 is an ORF, and what it does is uncertain. V was cut by 6 bases and J by 3 bases, with 18 bases left in between. This CDR3 comprises 15 residues. This chain's CDR3 is CASRRPKGSSYEQYF. The CDR3, as DNA: TGTGCCAGCAGGCGACCAAAGGGGTCCAGCTACGAGCAGTACTTC.